This T cell receptor beta chain was captured by sequencing in a study of shared clonotypes between healthy human individuals. CDR3 size: 17 residues. Per the germline V gene, CDR1 is MNHNS and CDR2 is SASEGT. Deletions cut 1 base from V and 0 bases from J, with 16 bases between. The repertoire was sequenced with immunoSEQ multiplex PCR; TCRdb's copy has only in-frame clones and lacks some. Among around 1.5 million clones listed, approximately 98% were seen once. Sample: naive CD4+ T cells sorted from blood. Described subset: CD45RA+ positively selected. The origin of this receptor is a man under 40 in good health. The chain uses TRBV6-1 and TRBJ2-7; D possibly matches TRBD1 or TRBD2 (5 bases each). CDR3: CASSEEHRGKRSYEQYF. The CDR3 bases are TGTGCCAGCAGTGAAGAGCATCGGGGCAAGCGCTCCTACGAGCAGTACTTC.